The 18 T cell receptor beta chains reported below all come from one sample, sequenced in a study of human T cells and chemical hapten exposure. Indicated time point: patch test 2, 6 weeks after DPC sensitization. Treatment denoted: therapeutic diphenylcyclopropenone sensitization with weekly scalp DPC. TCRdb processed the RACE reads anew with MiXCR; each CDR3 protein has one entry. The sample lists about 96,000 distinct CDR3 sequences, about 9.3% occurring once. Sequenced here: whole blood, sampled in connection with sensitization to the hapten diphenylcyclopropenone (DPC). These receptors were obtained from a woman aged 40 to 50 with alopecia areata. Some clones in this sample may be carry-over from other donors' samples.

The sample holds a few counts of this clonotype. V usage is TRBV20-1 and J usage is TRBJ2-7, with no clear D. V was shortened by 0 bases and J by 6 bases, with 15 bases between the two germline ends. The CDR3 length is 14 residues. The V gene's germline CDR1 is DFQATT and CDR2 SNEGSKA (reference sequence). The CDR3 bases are TGCAGTGCTAGAGAAACGGCTGCGCCGGGCGAGCAGTACTTC. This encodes CSARETAAPGEQYF.

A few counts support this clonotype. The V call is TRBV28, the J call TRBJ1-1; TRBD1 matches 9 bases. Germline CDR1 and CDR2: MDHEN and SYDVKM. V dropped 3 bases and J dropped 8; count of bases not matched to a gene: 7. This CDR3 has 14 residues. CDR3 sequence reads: CASSLPLGQGEAFF. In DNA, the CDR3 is TGTGCCAGCAGTTTGCCCCTCGGACAGGGGGAAGCTTTCTTT.

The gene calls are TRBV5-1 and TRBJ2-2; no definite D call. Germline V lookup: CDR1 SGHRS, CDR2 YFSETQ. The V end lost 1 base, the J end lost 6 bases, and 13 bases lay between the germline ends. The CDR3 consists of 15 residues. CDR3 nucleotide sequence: TGCGCCAGCAGCTTGTGGGGAACTTCGGCCGGGGAGCTGTTTTTT. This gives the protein CASSLWGTSAGELFF. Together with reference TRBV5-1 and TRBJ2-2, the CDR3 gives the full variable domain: KAGVTQTPRYLIKTRGQQVTLSCSPISGHRSVSWYQQTPGQGLQFLFEYFSETQRNKGNFPGRFSGRQFSNSRSEMNVSTLELGDSALYLCASSLWGTSAGELFFGEGSRLTVL.

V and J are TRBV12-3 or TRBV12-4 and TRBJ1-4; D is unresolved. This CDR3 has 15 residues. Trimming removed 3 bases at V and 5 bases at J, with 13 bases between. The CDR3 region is CASSFSTGKNEKLFF. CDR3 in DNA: TGTGCCAGCAGTTTCTCGACGGGAAAGAATGAAAAACTGTTTTTT.

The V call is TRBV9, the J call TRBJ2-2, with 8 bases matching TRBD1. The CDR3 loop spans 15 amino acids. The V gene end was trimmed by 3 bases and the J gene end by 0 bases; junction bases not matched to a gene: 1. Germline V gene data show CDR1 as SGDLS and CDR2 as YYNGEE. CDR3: CASSATGANTGELFF. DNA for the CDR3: TGTGCCAGCAGCGCGACAGGGGCGAACACCGGGGAGCTGTTTTTT.

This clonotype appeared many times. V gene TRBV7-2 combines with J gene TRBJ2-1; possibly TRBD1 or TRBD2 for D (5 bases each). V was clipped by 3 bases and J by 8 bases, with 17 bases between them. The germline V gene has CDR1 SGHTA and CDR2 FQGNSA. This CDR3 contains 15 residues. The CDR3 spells CASSLQPGWGDEQFF. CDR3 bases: TGTGCCAGCAGCTTGCAGCCGGGATGGGGCGATGAGCAGTTCTTC.

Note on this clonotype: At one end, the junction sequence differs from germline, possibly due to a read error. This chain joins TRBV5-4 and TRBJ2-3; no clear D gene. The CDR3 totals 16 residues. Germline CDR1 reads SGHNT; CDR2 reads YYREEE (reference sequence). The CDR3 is CVSSLRIQRSTDTQYF. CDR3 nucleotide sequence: TGTGTCAGCAGCTTGCGAATACAGCGTAGTACAGATACGCAGTATTTT.

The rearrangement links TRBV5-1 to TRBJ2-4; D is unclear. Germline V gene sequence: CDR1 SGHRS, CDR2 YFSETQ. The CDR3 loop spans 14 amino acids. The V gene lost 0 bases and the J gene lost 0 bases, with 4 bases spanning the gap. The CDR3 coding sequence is TGCGCCAGCAGCTTGGAACTAGCCAAAAACATTCAGTACTTC. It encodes CASSLELAKNIQYF. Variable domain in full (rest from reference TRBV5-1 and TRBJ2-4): KAGVTQTPRYLIKTRGQQVTLSCSPISGHRSVSWYQQTPGQGLQFLFEYFSETQRNKGNFPGRFSGRQFSNSRSEMNVSTLELGDSALYLCASSLELAKNIQYFGAGTRLSVL.

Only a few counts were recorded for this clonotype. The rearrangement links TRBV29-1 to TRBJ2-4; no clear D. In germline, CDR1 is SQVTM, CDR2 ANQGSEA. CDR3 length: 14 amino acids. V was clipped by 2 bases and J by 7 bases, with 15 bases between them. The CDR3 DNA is TGCAGCGTTGAACCTATGACAAGTAGGAACATTCAGTACTTC. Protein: CSVEPMTSRNIQYF.

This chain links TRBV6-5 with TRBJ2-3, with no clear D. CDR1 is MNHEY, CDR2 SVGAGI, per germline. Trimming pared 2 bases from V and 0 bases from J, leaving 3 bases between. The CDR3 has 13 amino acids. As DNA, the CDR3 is TGTGCCAGCAGTTACGCGAGCACAGATACGCAGTATTTT. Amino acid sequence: CASSYASTDTQYF.

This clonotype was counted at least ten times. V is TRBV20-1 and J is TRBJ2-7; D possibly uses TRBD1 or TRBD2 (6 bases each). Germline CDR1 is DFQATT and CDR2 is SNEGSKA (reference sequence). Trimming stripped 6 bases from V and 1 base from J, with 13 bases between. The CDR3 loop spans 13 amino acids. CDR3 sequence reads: CSARGQRSYEQYF. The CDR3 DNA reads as TGCAGTGCGCGGGGACAACGGTCCTACGAGCAGTACTTC.

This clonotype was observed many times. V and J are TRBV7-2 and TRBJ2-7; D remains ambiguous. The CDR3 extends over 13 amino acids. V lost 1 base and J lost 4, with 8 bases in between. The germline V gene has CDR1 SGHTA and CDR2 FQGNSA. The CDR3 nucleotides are TGTGCCAGCAGCTTAGGACCGGTATACGAGCAGTACTTC. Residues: CASSLGPVYEQYF. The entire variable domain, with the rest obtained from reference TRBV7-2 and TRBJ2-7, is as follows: GAGVSQSPSNKVTEKGKDVELRCDPISGHTALYWYRQSLGQGLEFLIYFQGNSAPDKSGLPSDRFSAERTGGSVSTLTIQRTQQEDSAVYLCASSLGPVYEQYFGPGTRLTVT.

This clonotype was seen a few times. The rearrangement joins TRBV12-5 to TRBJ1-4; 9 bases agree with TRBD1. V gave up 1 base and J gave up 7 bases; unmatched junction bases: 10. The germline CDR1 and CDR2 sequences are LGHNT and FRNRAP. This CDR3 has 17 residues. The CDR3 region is CASGLELTGGRVEKLFF. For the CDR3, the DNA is TGTGCTAGTGGTTTGGAACTCACAGGGGGCAGGGTTGAAAAACTGTTTTTT. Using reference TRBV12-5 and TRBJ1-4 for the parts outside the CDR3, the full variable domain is DARVTQTPRHKVTEMGQEVTMRCQPILGHNTVFWYRQTMMQGLELLAYFRNRAPLDDSGMPKDRFSAEMPDATLATLKIQPSEPRDSAVYFCASGLELTGGRVEKLFFGSGTQLSVL.

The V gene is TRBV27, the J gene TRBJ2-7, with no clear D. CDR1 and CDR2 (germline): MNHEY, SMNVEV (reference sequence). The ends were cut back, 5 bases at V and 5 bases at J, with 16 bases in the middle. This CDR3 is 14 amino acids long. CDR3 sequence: CASSPAAAFHEQYF. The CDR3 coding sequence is TGTGCCAGCAGTCCAGCAGCTGCGTTCCACGAGCAGTACTTC.

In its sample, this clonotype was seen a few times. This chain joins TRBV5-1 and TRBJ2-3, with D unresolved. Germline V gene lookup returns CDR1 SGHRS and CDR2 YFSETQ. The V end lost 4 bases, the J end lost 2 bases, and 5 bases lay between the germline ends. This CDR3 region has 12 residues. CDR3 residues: CASSQNTDTQYF. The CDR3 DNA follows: TGCGCCAGCAGCCAGAACACAGATACGCAGTATTTT. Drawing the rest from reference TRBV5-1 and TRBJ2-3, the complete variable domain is KAGVTQTPRYLIKTRGQQVTLSCSPISGHRSVSWYQQTPGQGLQFLFEYFSETQRNKGNFPGRFSGRQFSNSRSEMNVSTLELGDSALYLCASSQNTDTQYFGPGTRLTVL.

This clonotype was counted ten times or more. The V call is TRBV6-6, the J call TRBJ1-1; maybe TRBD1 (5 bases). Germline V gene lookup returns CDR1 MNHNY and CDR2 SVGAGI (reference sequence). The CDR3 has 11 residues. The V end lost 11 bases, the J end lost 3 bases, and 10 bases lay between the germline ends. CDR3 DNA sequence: TGTGCCTGCCTGGGGGACACTGAAGCTTTCTTT. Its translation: CACLGDTEAFF.

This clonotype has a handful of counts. The CDR3 region is CSAPRIMNTEAFF. The CDR3 DNA follows: TGCAGTGCTCCCAGGATAATGAACACTGAAGCTTTCTTT. The V gene is TRBV20-1, the J gene TRBJ1-1; no reliable D call. This CDR3 is built from 13 residues. Germline CDR1 reads DFQATT; CDR2 reads SNEGSKA (reference sequence). The V end was cut by 5 bases, the J end by 0 bases, with 10 bases between.

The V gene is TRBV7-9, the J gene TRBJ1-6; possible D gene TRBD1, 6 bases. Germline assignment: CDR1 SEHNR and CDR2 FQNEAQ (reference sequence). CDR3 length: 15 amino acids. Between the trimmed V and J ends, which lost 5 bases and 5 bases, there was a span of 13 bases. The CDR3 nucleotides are TGTGCCAGCAGCCCCAGGGGCCCCAATAATTCACCCCTCCACTTT. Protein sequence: CASSPRGPNNSPLHF.